The 4 T cell receptor beta chains reported below all come from one sample, sequenced in a study of early T cells in non-severe SARS-CoV-2 infection. In TCRdb, the 5' RACE reads were re-called with MiXCR into one record per CDR3 protein. The sample has tens of thousands of distinct CDR3 sequences, 8.5% to 12% seen once. This specimen was whole blood, taken at baseline. The receptors originated from an adult who was a healthcare worker with PCR-confirmed SARS-CoV-2 infection or an uninfected control (not recorded which).

Ten or more counts support this clonotype. The rearrangement uses TRBV18 and TRBJ1-1; D possibly corresponds to TRBD1 (6 bases). The length of the CDR3 is 13 residues. CDR1 is KGHSH, CDR2 LQKENI, per germline. Trimming shortened V by 10 bases and J by 3 bases, and 15 bases separated the two germline ends. The CDR3 loop reads CATKWTADTEAFF. For the CDR3, the DNA is TGTGCCACAAAATGGACAGCCGACACTGAAGCTTTCTTT.

This clonotype was detected ten times or more. This chain connects TRBV7-2 to TRBJ2-2; maybe TRBD2 (6 bases). The CDR3 covers 12 residues. V lost 4 bases to trimming and J lost 7 bases, with 7 bases between them. Germline-derived CDR1 and CDR2 are SGHTA and FQGNSA. The CDR3 reads CASSWDFGELFF. CDR3 DNA sequence: TGTGCCAGCAGCTGGGACTTCGGGGAGCTGTTTTTT.

The chain couples TRBV28 to TRBJ1-1; D unclear. The CDR3 contains 12 residues. The V end was cut by 0 bases, the J end by 11 bases, with 10 bases between. Germline V CDR1 and CDR2: MDHEN, SYDVKM. As DNA, the CDR3 is TGTGCCAGCAGTTTATGGGCCAAGGAGGCTTTCTTT. This gives the protein CASSLWAKEAFF. Drawing the rest from reference TRBV28 and TRBJ1-1, the complete variable domain is DVKVTQSSRYLVKRTGEKVFLECVQDMDHENMFWYRQDPGLGLRLIYFSYDVKMKEKGDIPEGYSVSREKKERFSLILESASTNQTSMYLCASSLWAKEAFFGQGTRLTVV.

By share of the sample, this clonotype is medium-sized. The chain employs TRBV25-1 and TRBJ2-7, with 8 bases fitting TRBD1. The CDR3 runs 19 residues. J lost 2 bases, V lost 1 base, and 16 bases had no gene match. Per germline, CDR1 MGHDK and CDR2 SYGVNS. The CDR3 coding sequence is TGTGCCAGCAGTGAATCCACGAACTTAATCGGGACAGGACCCTACGAGCAGTACTTC. Protein: CASSESTNLIGTGPYEQYF.